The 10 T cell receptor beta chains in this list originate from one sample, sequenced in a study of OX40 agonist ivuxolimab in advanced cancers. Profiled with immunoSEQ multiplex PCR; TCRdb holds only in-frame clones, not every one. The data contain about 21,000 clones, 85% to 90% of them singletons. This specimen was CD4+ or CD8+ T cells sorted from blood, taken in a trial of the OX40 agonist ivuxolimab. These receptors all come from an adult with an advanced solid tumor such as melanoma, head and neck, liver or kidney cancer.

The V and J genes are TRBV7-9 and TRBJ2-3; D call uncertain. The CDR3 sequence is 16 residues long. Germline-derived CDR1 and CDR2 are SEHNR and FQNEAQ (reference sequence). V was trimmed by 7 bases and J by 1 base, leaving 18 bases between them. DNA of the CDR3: TGTGCCAGCACCACGTCCAGAACTGGAGGCACAGATACGCAGTATTTT. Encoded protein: CASTTSRTGGTDTQYF.

In DNA form, the CDR3 reads TGTGCCAGCAGTGAGGGCGAGGCCTCGAGTGAGCAGTTCTTC. Protein product: CASSEGEASSEQFF. The rearrangement links TRBV6-1 to TRBJ2-1; no firm D call. CDR1 is MNHNS and CDR2 is SASEGT in the germline V gene. The CDR3 sequence is 14 residues long. V dropped 3 bases and J dropped 9 bases, with 15 bases sitting between them.

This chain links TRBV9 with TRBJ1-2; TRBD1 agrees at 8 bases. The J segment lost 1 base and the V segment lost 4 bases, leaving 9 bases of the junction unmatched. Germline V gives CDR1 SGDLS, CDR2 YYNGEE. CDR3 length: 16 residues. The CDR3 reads CASSPSSGGYNYGYTF. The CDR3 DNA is TGTGCCAGCAGCCCCTCCTCAGGGGGCTATAACTATGGCTACACCTTC.

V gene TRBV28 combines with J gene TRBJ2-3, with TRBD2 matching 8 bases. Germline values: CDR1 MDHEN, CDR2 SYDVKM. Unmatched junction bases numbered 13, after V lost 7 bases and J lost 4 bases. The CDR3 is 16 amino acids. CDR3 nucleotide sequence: TGTGCCAGCATACCCCCATCCAGCGGGGGAGCAGATACGCAGTATTTT. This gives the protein CASIPPSSGGADTQYF.

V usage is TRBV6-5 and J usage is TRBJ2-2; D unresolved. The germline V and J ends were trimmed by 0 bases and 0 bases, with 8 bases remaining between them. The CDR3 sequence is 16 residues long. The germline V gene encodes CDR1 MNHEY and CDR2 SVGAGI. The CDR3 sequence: CASSYSMGSNTGELFF. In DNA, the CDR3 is TGTGCCAGCAGTTACTCGATGGGATCGAACACCGGGGAGCTGTTTTTT.

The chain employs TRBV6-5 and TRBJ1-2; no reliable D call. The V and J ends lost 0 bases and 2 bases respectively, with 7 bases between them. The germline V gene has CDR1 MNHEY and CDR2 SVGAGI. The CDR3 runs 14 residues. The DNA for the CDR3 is TGTGCCAGCAGTTACTCGGGTCCCAACTATGGCTACACCTTC. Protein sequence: CASSYSGPNYGYTF.

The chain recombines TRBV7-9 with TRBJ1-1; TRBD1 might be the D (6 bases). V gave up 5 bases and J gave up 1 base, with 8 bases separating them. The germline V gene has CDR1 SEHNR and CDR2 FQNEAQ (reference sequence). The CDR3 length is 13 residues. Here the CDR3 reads CASSPGQNTEAFF. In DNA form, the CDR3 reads TGTGCCAGCAGCCCGGGACAGAACACTGAAGCTTTCTTT.

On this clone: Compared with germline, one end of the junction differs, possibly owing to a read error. CDR3 sequence: CSVEVRGYGSPGELFF. DNA of the CDR3: TGCAGCGTCGAAGTCCGGGGGTATGGTTCCCCCGGGGAGCTGTTTTTT. The rearrangement joins TRBV29-1 to TRBJ2-2, with a possible D match to TRBD2 (6 bases). There are 16 residues in the CDR3. The germline CDR1 and CDR2 sequences are SQVTM and ANQGSEA.

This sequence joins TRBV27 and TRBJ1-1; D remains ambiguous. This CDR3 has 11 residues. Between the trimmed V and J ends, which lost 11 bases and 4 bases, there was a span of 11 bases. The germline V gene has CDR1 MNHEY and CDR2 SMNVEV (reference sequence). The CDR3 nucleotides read TGTGCCGCCTACAGTACCACTGAAGCTTTCTTT. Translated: CAAYSTTEAFF.

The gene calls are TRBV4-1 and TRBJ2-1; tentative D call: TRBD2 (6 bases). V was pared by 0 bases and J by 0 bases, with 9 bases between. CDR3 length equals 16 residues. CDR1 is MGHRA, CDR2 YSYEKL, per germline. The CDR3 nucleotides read TGCGCCAGCAGCCAAGAAGGCGGGAACTCCTACAATGAGCAGTTCTTC. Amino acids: CASSQEGGNSYNEQFF.